The TCR beta chain described here comes from a study of T cells in localized non-small cell lung cancer. Study outcomes and limitations: Adjacent lung tissue had a median around 57 of the top 100 clones found in the tumor.

The assay was immunoSEQ multiplex PCR, and TCRdb's table has in-frame clones only and misses some. This table has about 2,700 clones, about 30% appearing once. Note on this clone: Its specificity is not known.

The germline gives CDR1 ENHRY, CDR2 SYGVKD. This CDR3 spans 14 amino acids. Unmatched junction bases numbered 2, after V lost 0 bases and J lost 7 bases. J is TRBJ1-2 and V is TRBV10-3; TRBD1 aligns across 10 bases. The starting material was normal lung tissue next to the tumor, obtained before any cancer treatment. This TCR came from a man between 40 and 70 years old with stage I lung adenocarcinoma. The CDR3 reads CAISESGTGVGYTF. In DNA, the CDR3 is TGTGCCATCAGTGAGTCGGGGACAGGGGTTGGCTACACCTTC.